Listed below are T cell receptor beta chains from one sample, sequenced in a study of identical twins. TCRdb reprocessed the 5' RACE reads via MiXCR and lists one record per CDR3 protein. The sample has some 570,000 distinct CDR3 sequences, 20% to 25% seen once. The sample was also reused in another study, on yellow fever vaccine responses in identical twins.

The sample was CD4+ T cells sorted from blood. The receptors shown here come from a woman between 18 and 29 years old in good health. CDR3s include the opening cysteine and the closing phenylalanine or tryptophan. The order of the fields is D gene, clone size, J gene, CDR3 length, V gene, CDR3 protein, CDR3 DNA. D genes are given only for firm matches. Clone size is not always given. Where it is, it says once, few, many or a class for expanded clones.

D: -; size: -; J: TRBJ2-3; length: 16; V: TRBV4-1; CDR3: CASSQDRLATRDTQYF; DNA: TGCGCCAGCAGCCAAGATCGTCTAGCGACGCGGGATACGCAGTATTTT
D: -; size: few; J: TRBJ1-1; length: 14; V: TRBV20-1; CDR3: CSARDGGWNTEAFF; DNA: TGCAGTGCTAGAGATGGTGGATGGAACACTGAAGCTTTCTTT
D: -; size: -; J: TRBJ1-1; length: 14; V: TRBV5-1; CDR3: CASSLGSFNTEAFF; DNA: TGCGCCAGCAGCTTGGGGTCCTTTAACACTGAAGCTTTCTTT
D: TRBD1; size: once; J: TRBJ2-1; length: 16; V: TRBV11-3; CDR3: CASSLFSPGQGTEQFF; DNA: TGTGCCAGCAGCCTCTTTTCGCCGGGACAGGGTACTGAGCAGTTCTTC
D: -; size: few; J: TRBJ1-2; length: 14; V: TRBV24-1; CDR3: CATSDAGFLSGYTF; DNA: TGTGCCACCAGTGATGCCGGATTTCTTTCTGGCTACACCTTC
D: -; size: -; J: TRBJ2-4; length: 18; V: TRBV3-1; CDR3: CASSQEASGTIAKNIQYF; DNA: TGTGCCAGCAGCCAAGAGGCAAGCGGAACGATAGCCAAAAACATTCAGTACTTC
D: -; size: -; J: TRBJ2-2; length: 15; V: TRBV6-5; CDR3: CASSYGTAGTGELFF; DNA: TGTGCCAGCAGTTACGGGACTGCGGGCACCGGGGAGCTGTTTTTT
D: -; size: -; J: TRBJ2-5; length: 13; V: TRBV20-1; CDR3: CSASSGTIETQYF; DNA: TGCAGTGCTAGTTCCGGGACGATAGAGACCCAGTACTTC
D: -; size: few; J: TRBJ1-1; length: 14; V: TRBV20-1; CDR3: CSATDRWVNTEAFF; DNA: TGCAGTGCTACCGACCGGTGGGTGAACACTGAAGCTTTCTTT
D: TRBD1; size: few; J: TRBJ2-4; length: 14; V: TRBV24-1; CDR3: CATSAGQGVNIQYF; DNA: TGTGCCACCAGTGCTGGACAGGGTGTCAACATTCAGTACTTC
D: -; size: -; J: TRBJ2-3; length: 16; V: TRBV12-3/TRBV12-4; CDR3: CASSLALAMGTDTQYF; DNA: TGTGCCAGCAGTTTAGCGCTGGCGATGGGCACAGATACGCAGTATTTT
D: -; size: -; J: TRBJ2-2; length: 14; V: TRBV7-2; CDR3: CASSLVSLTGELFF; DNA: TGTGCCAGCAGCTTAGTTAGTCTCACCGGGGAGCTGTTTTTT
D: -; size: -; J: TRBJ1-1; length: 15; V: TRBV29-1; CDR3: CSVHNPGQENTEAFF; DNA: TGCAGCGTTCACAACCCGGGACAAGAGAACACTGAAGCTTTCTTT
D: TRBD1; size: few; J: TRBJ1-6; length: 15; V: TRBV2; CDR3: CASSIRTGANSPLHF; DNA: TGTGCCAGCAGTATCCGGACAGGGGCGAATTCACCCCTCCACTTT
D: TRBD1; size: -; J: TRBJ2-2; length: 16; V: TRBV6-1; CDR3: CASSEGTGAHTGELFF; DNA: TGTGCCAGCAGTGAAGGGACAGGGGCTCACACCGGGGAGCTGTTTTTT
D: -; size: few; J: TRBJ2-3; length: 16; V: TRBV7-6; CDR3: CASSLASLGATDTQYF; DNA: TGTGCCAGCAGCTTAGCCTCCCTGGGCGCGACAGATACGCAGTATTTT
D: TRBD2; size: few; J: TRBJ2-1; length: 12; V: TRBV20-1; CDR3: CSALGLEYEQFF; DNA: TGCAGTGCACTGGGACTAGAGTATGAGCAGTTCTTC
D: TRBD2; size: many; J: TRBJ2-1; length: 14; V: TRBV12-3/TRBV12-4; CDR3: CASSSTSGRNEQFF; DNA: TGTGCCAGCAGTTCGACTAGCGGGAGAAATGAGCAGTTCTTC
D: -; size: -; J: TRBJ2-3; length: 13; V: TRBV11-2; CDR3: CATATGTTDTQYF; DNA: TGTGCCACCGCCACTGGTACCACAGATACGCAGTATTTT
D: -; size: -; J: TRBJ2-3; length: 15; V: TRBV5-4; CDR3: CASSTFAAEIYTQYF; DNA: TGTGCCAGCAGCACCTTCGCAGCGGAGATCTATACGCAGTATTTT
D: TRBD2; size: -; J: TRBJ2-7; length: 14; V: TRBV29-1; CDR3: CSVGVSGGSYEQYF; DNA: TGCAGCGTTGGGGTTTCGGGGGGGTCCTACGAGCAGTACTTC
D: TRBD1; size: -; J: TRBJ2-2; length: 17; V: TRBV7-9; CDR3: CASSQEPGTGITGELFF; DNA: TGTGCCAGCAGCCAAGAGCCCGGGACAGGGATCACCGGGGAGCTGTTTTTT
D: TRBD1; size: few; J: TRBJ1-2; length: 13; V: TRBV29-1; CDR3: CSVDWGTGGRRAF; DNA: TGCAGCGTCGACTGGGGGACAGGGGGTCGGAGGGCCTTC
D: TRBD2; size: -; J: TRBJ2-7; length: 14; V: TRBV7-9; CDR3: CASSPGLAGLEQYF; DNA: TGTGCCAGCAGCCCAGGTTTAGCGGGCCTTGAGCAGTACTTC
D: TRBD1; size: -; J: TRBJ1-5; length: 14; V: TRBV11-2; CDR3: CASSKQGRDQPQHF; DNA: TGTGCCAGCAGCAAACAGGGGAGGGACCAGCCCCAGCATTTT
D: TRBD1; size: -; J: TRBJ2-1; length: 19; V: TRBV5-1; CDR3: CASSRASLQGAGSYNEQFF; DNA: TGCGCCAGCAGCCGAGCGTCCTTACAGGGGGCTGGAAGCTACAATGAGCAGTTCTTC
D: -; size: -; J: TRBJ2-1; length: 16; V: TRBV5-1; CDR3: CASSWGLPDTYNEQFF; DNA: TGCGCCAGCAGCTGGGGATTACCAGACACATACAATGAGCAGTTCTTC
D: TRBD2; size: -; J: TRBJ2-3; length: 13; V: TRBV5-1; CDR3: CASSLISGDPQYF; DNA: TGCGCCAGCAGCTTGATTAGCGGGGATCCGCAGTATTTT
D: -; size: few; J: TRBJ2-2; length: 15; V: TRBV28; CDR3: CASRPTLGNTGELFF; DNA: TGTGCCAGCAGACCGACGTTGGGGAACACCGGGGAGCTGTTTTTT
D: TRBD1; size: -; J: TRBJ2-5; length: 13; V: TRBV7-3; CDR3: CASSPTGMETQYF; DNA: TGTGCCAGCAGCCCGACAGGGATGGAGACCCAGTACTTC
D: -; size: -; J: TRBJ2-5; length: 12; V: TRBV29-1; CDR3: CSVGVVGETQYF; DNA: TGCAGCGTTGGTGTTGTTGGAGAGACCCAGTACTTC